The next 23 T cell receptor beta chains were all read from a single sample in a study of control samples from healthy donors and cancer patients. Profiled with immunoSEQ multiplex PCR; TCRdb holds only in-frame clones, not every one. This sample has some 80,000 clones; about 87% occur once, and the top ten carry 1.9%. Sequenced material: PBMCs. The receptors were sampled from a woman between 55 and 75 years old with head and neck cancer.

The chain couples TRBV25-1 to TRBJ1-1; D unclear. Germline CDR1 and CDR2: MGHDK and SYGVNS. Trimming removed 7 bases from V and 1 base from J, with 10 bases in between. This CDR3 contains 13 residues. The CDR3 protein is CASISTPNTEAFF. CDR3 DNA sequence: TGTGCCAGCATTAGTACCCCGAACACTGAAGCTTTCTTT.

This clone was counted a single time. The chain recombines TRBV2 with TRBJ2-5; 9 nucleotides agree with TRBD2. Trimming at V came to 6 bases and at J to 3 bases, leaving 8 bases not matched to a gene. This CDR3 has 15 amino acids. Germline V CDR1 and CDR2: SNHLY, FYNNEI. CDR3 sequence reads: CASRPQTSGKETQYF. DNA for the CDR3: TGTGCCAGCAGGCCGCAGACTAGCGGTAAAGAGACCCAGTACTTC.

The V gene is TRBV14, the J gene TRBJ2-1, with D perhaps TRBD1 or TRBD2 (5 bases each). Germline assignment: CDR1 SGHDN and CDR2 FVKESK. The CDR3 is 17 residues long. V gave up 4 bases and J gave up 0 bases, with 16 bases separating them. The CDR3 is CASSPWGGEGSYNEQFF. The CDR3 DNA reads TGTGCCAGCAGCCCGTGGGGCGGCGAGGGCTCCTACAATGAGCAGTTCTTC.

The chain employs TRBV2 and TRBJ1-2; no clear D. V gave up 2 bases and J gave up 8 bases, with 15 bases separating them. This CDR3 spans 14 amino acids. Germline values: CDR1 SNHLY, CDR2 FYNNEI. The CDR3 reads CASSERILTGGYTF. The CDR3 bases are TGTGCCAGCAGTGAACGGATCCTTACCGGAGGCTACACCTTC. The full variable domain, completed using reference TRBV2 and TRBJ1-2, is EPEVTQTPSHQVTQMGQEVILRCVPISNHLYFYWYRQILGQKVEFLVSFYNNEISEKSEIFDDQFSVERPDGSNFTLKIRSTKLEDSAMYFCASSERILTGGYTFGSGTRLTVV.

This rearrangement joins TRBV18 to TRBJ2-1, with D uncertain. Trimming removed 3 bases at V and 5 bases at J, with 20 bases between. There are 17 residues in the CDR3. CDR1 KGHSH and CDR2 LQKENI come from the germline V gene. The CDR3 nucleotides are TGTGCCAGCTCACCTCTAACTTCCCTAGGCATCCACAATGAGCAGTTCTTC. Protein sequence: CASSPLTSLGIHNEQFF.

This clone was found once. The rearrangement joins TRBV7-8 to TRBJ2-7; 9 bases are shared with TRBD2. Losses at the gene ends were 0 bases for V and 0 bases for J; bases not matched to a gene: 9. The CDR3 totals 18 residues. CDR1 and CDR2 from the germline V gene are SGHVS and FQNEAQ. CDR3 sequence: CASSLARGLAMSSYEQYF. CDR3 nucleotides: TGTGCCAGCAGCTTAGCGCGGGGACTAGCTATGAGCTCCTACGAGCAGTACTTC.

The chain recombines TRBV5-1 with TRBJ1-2; D possibly corresponds to TRBD1 (5 bases). Per germline, CDR1 SGHRS and CDR2 YFSETQ. V was shortened by 5 bases and J by 8 bases, with 19 bases between the two germline ends. There are 14 residues in the CDR3. The DNA for the CDR3 is TGCGCCAGCAGTATGGGGCCCCTGGGCGGGGGCTACACCTTC. It yields the protein CASSMGPLGGGYTF.

The chain carries TRBV2 and TRBJ1-6, with TRBD1 as a possible D gene (6 bases). Deletions cut 4 bases from V and 7 bases from J, with 20 bases between. CDR3 length equals 17 residues. The germline gives CDR1 SNHLY, CDR2 FYNNEI. For the CDR3, the DNA is TGTGCCAGCAGTGTAGTAAGCAATGGGGGGCCGAATTCACCCCTCCACTTT. Its protein is CASSVVSNGGPNSPLHF.

The DNA for the CDR3 is TGTGCCAGCAGCTTAGATTCTTCGGTCCCCCCCTACAATGAGCAGTTCTTC. It translates to CASSLDSSVPPYNEQFF. The V call is TRBV11-3, the J call TRBJ2-1, with D uncertain. With 0 bases removed from V and 2 bases from J, the gap between germline ends came to 14 bases. This CDR3 comprises 17 residues. Germline V lookup: CDR1 SGHNT, CDR2 YENEEA.

The chain uses TRBV4-2 and TRBJ1-4; D remains ambiguous. The CDR3 extends over 9 amino acids. The V gene's germline CDR1 is LGHNA and CDR2 YNFKEQ. Trimming removed 2 bases from V and 14 bases from J, with 3 bases in between. CDR3 coding DNA: TGTGCCAGCAGCCAAAGCCTGTTTTTT. Its translation is CASSQSLFF.

This clone was recorded a few times. The chain combines TRBV7-3 with TRBJ2-7; 7 nucleotides agree with TRBD1. Germline V CDR1 and CDR2: SGHTA, FQGTGA. This CDR3 has 15 amino acids. The V and J ends lost 5 bases and 3 bases, in that order; junction bases with no gene match: 10. In nucleotides, the CDR3 is TGTGCCAGCAGCCTCAACCCGGGACAGAACTACGAGCAGTACTTC. Its translation is CASSLNPGQNYEQYF.

Details on this clone: Germline is not matched at one junction end, which may reflect a read error. The chain has TRBV2 and TRBJ2-3, with D possibly being TRBD2 (6 bases). The CDR3 is made up of 13 amino acids. Germline loops: CDR1 SNHLY, CDR2 FYNNEI. CDR3 residues: CASQDYPTYTQYF. CDR3 DNA sequence: TGTGCCAGCCAGGACTATCCCACATATACGCAGTATTTT. Looking up the rest from reference TRBV2 and TRBJ2-3 gives the full variable domain: EPEVTQTPSHQVTQMGQEVILRCVPISNHLYFYWYRQILGQKVEFLVSFYNNEISEKSEIFDDQFSVERPDGSNFTLKIRSTKLEDSAMYFCASQDYPTYTQYFGPGTRLTVL.

The chain couples TRBV6-4 to TRBJ2-2; 11 nucleotides align to TRBD1. The germline V gene encodes CDR1 MRHNA and CDR2 SNTAGT. The CDR3 totals 16 residues. With 8 bases clipped from V and 0 bases from J, the junction kept 5 bases outside the gene matches. Here the CDR3 reads CASSRDRGANTGELFF. Here the CDR3 DNA reads TGTGCCAGCTCCCGGGACAGGGGGGCGAACACCGGGGAGCTGTTTTTT.

This clone appeared a few times. The chain combines TRBV7-2 with TRBJ1-4; tentative D call: TRBD1 (6 bases). The V end was cut by 2 bases, the J end by 7 bases, with 8 bases between. Germline assignment: CDR1 SGHTA and CDR2 FQGNSA. The CDR3 loop spans 13 amino acids. The CDR3 sequence is CASSLLGAEKLFF. The DNA for the CDR3 is TGTGCCAGCAGCTTATTGGGGGCTGAAAAACTGTTTTTT.

The rearrangement uses TRBV6-5 and TRBJ2-5, with a tentative D call TRBD2 (6 bases). The CDR3 consists of 15 residues. Germline CDR1 is MNHEY and CDR2 is SVGAGI. V was pared by 7 bases and J by 5 bases, with 20 bases between. The DNA for the CDR3 is TGTGCCAGCAAATCGGGGACTCTTGAATGGGAGACCCAGTACTTC. Translating gives CASKSGTLEWETQYF.

The chain is built from TRBV4-1 and TRBJ1-4; D is possibly TRBD1 (6 bases). This CDR3 spans 15 amino acids. Germline CDR1 MGHRA, CDR2 YSYEKL. Between the trimmed V and J ends, which lost 4 bases and 2 bases, there was a span of 11 bases. The CDR3 is CASSPGDTTNEKLFF. In nucleotides, the CDR3 is TGCGCCAGCAGCCCTGGGGACACCACTAATGAAAAACTGTTTTTT.

This chain connects TRBV6-6 to TRBJ2-2, with D possibly being TRBD1 (5 bases). Germline CDR1 reads MNHNY; CDR2 reads SVGAGI (reference sequence). This CDR3 contains 16 residues. V was trimmed by 8 bases and J by 3 bases, leaving 19 bases between them. CDR3 amino acids: CASFHSQGKDTGELFF. The CDR3 DNA reads as TGTGCCAGCTTCCACTCTCAGGGAAAGGACACCGGGGAGCTGTTTTTT.

The chain is built from TRBV6-5 and TRBJ2-5; 10 nucleotides align to TRBD2. The V segment lost 2 bases and the J segment 5 bases; nucleotides outside the gene matches: 8. The CDR3 is 16 amino acids. Germline assignment: CDR1 MNHEY and CDR2 SVGAGI. CDR3 bases: TGTGCCAGCAGTTACACGGGGACTAGCGTCTTGGAGACCCAGTACTTC. As protein: CASSYTGTSVLETQYF.

V gene TRBV24-1 combines with J gene TRBJ2-7, with 8 nucleotides matching TRBD1. The CDR3 length is 14 residues. Germline V gene data show CDR1 as KGHDR and CDR2 as SFDVKD. Losses at the gene ends were 4 bases for V and 9 bases for J; bases not matched to a gene: 10. The CDR3 protein is CATSESGQGEAQYF. Written as DNA, the CDR3 is TGTGCCACCAGTGAATCAGGACAGGGAGAAGCGCAGTACTTC.

This chain joins TRBV30 and TRBJ2-7; D ambiguous. The CDR3 has 13 amino acids. Germline V CDR1 and CDR2: GTSNPN, SVGIG (reference sequence). Trimming cost V 2 bases and J 6 bases, with 14 bases left between them. CDR3 in amino acids: CAWSKGPGSEQYF. For the CDR3, the DNA is TGTGCCTGGAGTAAAGGGCCCGGGTCCGAGCAGTACTTC.

This rearrangement joins TRBV7-6 to TRBJ2-1; 11 bases line up with TRBD2. Trimming at V came to 4 bases and at J to 5 bases, leaving 7 bases not matched to a gene. Germline loops: CDR1 SGHVS, CDR2 FNYEAQ. This CDR3 has 16 amino acids. CDR3 DNA sequence: TGTGCCAGCAGCTCCCGCCAGACTAGCGGGAACAATGAGCAGTTCTTC. This gives the protein CASSSRQTSGNNEQFF. Full variable domain (rest looked up from reference TRBV7-6 and TRBJ2-1): GAGVSQSPRYKVTKRGQDVALRCDPISGHVSLYWYRQALGQGPEFLTYFNYEAQQDKSGLPNDRFSAERPEGSISTLTIQRTEQRDSAMYRCASSSRQTSGNNEQFFGPGTRLTVL.

The chain combines TRBV6-5 with TRBJ2-5; D is unclear. Germline assignment: CDR1 MNHEY and CDR2 SVGAGI. V dropped 6 bases and J dropped 2 bases, with 4 bases sitting between them. The CDR3 is 11 residues long. The CDR3 protein is CASSQQETQYF. CDR3 bases: TGTGCCAGCAGCCAACAAGAGACCCAGTACTTC.

This clone was recorded once. V and J are TRBV5-4 and TRBJ2-2, with D perhaps TRBD2 (5 bases). The CDR3 is 13 amino acids. Germline-derived CDR1 and CDR2 are SGHNT and YYREEE (reference sequence). V was cut by 4 bases and J by 6 bases, with 10 bases left in between. CDR3 region: CASSLYSAGELFF. CDR3 sequence (DNA): TGTGCCAGCAGCCTATATAGCGCCGGGGAGCTGTTTTTT.